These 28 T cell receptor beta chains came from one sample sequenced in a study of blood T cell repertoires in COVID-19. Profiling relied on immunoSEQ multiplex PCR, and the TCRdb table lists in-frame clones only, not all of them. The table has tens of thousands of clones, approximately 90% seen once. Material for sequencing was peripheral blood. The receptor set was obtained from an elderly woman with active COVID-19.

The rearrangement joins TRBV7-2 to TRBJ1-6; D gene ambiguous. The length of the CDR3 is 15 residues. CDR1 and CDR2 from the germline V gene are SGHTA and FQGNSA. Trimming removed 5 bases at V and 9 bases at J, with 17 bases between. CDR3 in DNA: TGTGCCAGCAGCCCACAGAACTTAATGGGTTCACCCCTCCACTTT. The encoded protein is CASSPQNLMGSPLHF.

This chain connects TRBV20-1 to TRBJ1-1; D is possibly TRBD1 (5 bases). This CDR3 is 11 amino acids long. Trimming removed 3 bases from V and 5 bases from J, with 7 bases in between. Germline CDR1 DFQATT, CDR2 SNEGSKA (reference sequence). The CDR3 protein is CSARDITEAFF. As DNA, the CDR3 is TGCAGTGCTAGGGACATTACTGAAGCTTTCTTT.

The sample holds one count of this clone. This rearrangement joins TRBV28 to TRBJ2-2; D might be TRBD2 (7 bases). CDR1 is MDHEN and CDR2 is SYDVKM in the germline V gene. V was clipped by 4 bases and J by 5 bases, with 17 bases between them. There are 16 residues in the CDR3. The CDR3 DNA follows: TGTGCCAGCAGTTCTGGGGCGGGGGCCGGAACCGGGGAGCTGTTTTTT. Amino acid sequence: CASSSGAGAGTGELFF.

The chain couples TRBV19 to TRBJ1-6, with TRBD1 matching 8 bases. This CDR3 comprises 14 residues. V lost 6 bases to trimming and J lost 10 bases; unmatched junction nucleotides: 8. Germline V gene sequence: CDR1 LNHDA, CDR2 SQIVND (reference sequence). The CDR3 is CASSMTGEESPLHF. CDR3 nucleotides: TGTGCCAGTAGCATGACAGGGGAGGAATCACCCCTCCACTTT. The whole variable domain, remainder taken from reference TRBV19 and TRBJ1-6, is DGGITQSPKYLFRKEGQNVTLSCEQNLNHDAMYWYRQDPGQGLRLIYYSQIVNDFQKGDIAEGYSVSREKKESFPLTVTSAQKNPTAFYLCASSMTGEESPLHFGNGTRLTVT.

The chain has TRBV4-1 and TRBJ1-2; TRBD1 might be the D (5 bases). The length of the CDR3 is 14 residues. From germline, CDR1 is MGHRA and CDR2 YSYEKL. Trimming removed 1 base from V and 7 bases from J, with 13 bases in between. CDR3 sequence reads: CASSQGTSASGYTF. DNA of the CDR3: TGCGCCAGCAGCCAAGGGACATCCGCATCTGGCTACACCTTC.

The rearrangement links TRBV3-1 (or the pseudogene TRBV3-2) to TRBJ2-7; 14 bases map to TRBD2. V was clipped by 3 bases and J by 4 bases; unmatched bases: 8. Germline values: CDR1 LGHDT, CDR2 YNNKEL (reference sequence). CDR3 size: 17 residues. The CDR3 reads CASSQGLAGAAGYEQYF. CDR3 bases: TGTGCCAGCAGCCAGGGACTAGCGGGGGCGGCGGGGTACGAGCAGTACTTC.

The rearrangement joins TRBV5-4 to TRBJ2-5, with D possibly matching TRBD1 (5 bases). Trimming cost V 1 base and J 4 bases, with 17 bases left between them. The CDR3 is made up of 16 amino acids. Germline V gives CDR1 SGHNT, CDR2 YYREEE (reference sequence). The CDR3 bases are TGTGCCAGCAGCTTGTTTCGGCAGGGCGTCGGAGAGACCCAGTACTTC. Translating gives CASSLFRQGVGETQYF.

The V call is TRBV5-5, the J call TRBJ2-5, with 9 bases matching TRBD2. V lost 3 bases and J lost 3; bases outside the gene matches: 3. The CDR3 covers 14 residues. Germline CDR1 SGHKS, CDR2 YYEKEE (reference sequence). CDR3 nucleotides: TGTGCCAGCAGCTCCGGGACTAGCAAAGAGACCCAGTACTTC. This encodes CASSSGTSKETQYF.

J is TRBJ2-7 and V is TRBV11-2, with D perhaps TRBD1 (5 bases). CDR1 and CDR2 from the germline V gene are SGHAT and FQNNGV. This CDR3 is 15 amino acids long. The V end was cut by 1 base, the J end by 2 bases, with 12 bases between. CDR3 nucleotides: TGTGCCAGCAGCTTAGTGGCAGGGAACCCCTACGAGCAGTACTTC. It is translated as CASSLVAGNPYEQYF. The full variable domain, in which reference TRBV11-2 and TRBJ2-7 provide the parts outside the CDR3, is EAGVAQSPRYKIIEKRQSVAFWCNPISGHATLYWYQQILGQGPKLLIQFQNNGVVDDSQLPKDRFSAERLKGVDSTLKIQPAKLEDSAVYLCASSLVAGNPYEQYFGPGTRLTVT.

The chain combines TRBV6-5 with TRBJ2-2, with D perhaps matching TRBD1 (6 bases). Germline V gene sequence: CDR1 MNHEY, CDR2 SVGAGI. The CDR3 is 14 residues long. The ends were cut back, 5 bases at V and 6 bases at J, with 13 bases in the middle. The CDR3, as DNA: TGTGCCAGCAGTCCACAGGGAAGCGCCGGGGAGCTGTTTTTT. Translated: CASSPQGSAGELFF.

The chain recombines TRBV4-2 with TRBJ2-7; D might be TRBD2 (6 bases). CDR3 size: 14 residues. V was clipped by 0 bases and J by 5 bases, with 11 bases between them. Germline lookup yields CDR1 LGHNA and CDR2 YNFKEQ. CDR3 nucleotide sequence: TGTGCCAGCAGCCAAGAGGGCACTAGCAACGAGCAGTACTTC. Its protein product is CASSQEGTSNEQYF.

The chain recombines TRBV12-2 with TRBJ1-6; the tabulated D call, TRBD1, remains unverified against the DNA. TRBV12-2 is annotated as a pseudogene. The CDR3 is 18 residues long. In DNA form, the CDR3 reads TGTGCAAGTCGCTTAGGACAGGGGGCCTCTGGGGATAATTCACCCCTCCACTTT. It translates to CASRLGQGASGDNSPLHF.

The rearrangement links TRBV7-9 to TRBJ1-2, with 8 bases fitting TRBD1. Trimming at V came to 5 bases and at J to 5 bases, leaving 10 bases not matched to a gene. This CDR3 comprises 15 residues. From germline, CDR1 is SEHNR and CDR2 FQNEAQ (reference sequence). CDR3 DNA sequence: TGTGCCAGCAGCCCCTACGGACAGGGTAGTTATGGCTACACCTTC. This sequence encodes CASSPYGQGSYGYTF.

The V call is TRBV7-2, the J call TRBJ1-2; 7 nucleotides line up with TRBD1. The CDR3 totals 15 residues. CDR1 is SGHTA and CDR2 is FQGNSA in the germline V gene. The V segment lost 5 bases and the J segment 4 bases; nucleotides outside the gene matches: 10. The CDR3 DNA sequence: TGTGCCAGCAGCCCTCAGGGGGAGACATTCTATGGCTACACCTTC. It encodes CASSPQGETFYGYTF.

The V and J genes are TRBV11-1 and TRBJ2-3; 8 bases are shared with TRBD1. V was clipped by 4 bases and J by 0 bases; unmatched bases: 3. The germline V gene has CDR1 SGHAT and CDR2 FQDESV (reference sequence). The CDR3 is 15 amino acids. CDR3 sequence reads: CASSSDRDSTDTQYF. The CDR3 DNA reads TGTGCCAGCAGCTCGGACAGGGATAGCACAGATACGCAGTATTTT.

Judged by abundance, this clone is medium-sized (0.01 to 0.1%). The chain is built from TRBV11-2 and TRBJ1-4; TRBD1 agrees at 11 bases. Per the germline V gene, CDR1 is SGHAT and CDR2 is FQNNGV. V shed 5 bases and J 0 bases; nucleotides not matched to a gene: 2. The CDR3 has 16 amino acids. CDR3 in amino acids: CASSRGQGATNEKLFF. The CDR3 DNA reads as TGTGCCAGCAGCCGGGGACAGGGGGCAACTAATGAAAAACTGTTTTTT.

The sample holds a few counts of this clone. The CDR3 DNA reads as TGTGCCAGCAGCCCCAGGGGGCACGGAAACACCATATATTTT. Protein sequence: CASSPRGHGNTIYF. This chain links TRBV27 with TRBJ1-3, with 8 bases matching TRBD1. With 6 bases clipped from V and 4 bases from J, the junction kept 5 bases outside the gene matches. Germline V gene data show CDR1 as MNHEY and CDR2 as SMNVEV (reference sequence). This CDR3 contains 14 residues.

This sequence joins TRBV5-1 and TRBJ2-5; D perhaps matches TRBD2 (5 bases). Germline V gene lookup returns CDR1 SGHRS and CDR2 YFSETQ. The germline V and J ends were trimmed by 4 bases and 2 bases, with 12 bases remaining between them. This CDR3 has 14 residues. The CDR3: CASSMNSAQETQYF. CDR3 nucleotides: TGCGCCAGCAGCATGAATAGCGCGCAAGAGACCCAGTACTTC.

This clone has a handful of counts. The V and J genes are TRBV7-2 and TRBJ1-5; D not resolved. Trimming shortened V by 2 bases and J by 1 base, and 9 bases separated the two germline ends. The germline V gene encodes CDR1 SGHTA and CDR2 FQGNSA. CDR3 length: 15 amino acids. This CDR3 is CASSLLPLSNQPQHF. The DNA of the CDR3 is TGTGCCAGCAGCTTACTCCCTCTAAGCAATCAGCCCCAGCATTTT. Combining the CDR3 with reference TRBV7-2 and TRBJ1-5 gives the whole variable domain GAGVSQSPSNKVTEKGKDVELRCDPISGHTALYWYRQSLGQGLEFLIYFQGNSAPDKSGLPSDRFSAERTGGSVSTLTIQRTQQEDSAVYLCASSLLPLSNQPQHFGDGTRLSIL.

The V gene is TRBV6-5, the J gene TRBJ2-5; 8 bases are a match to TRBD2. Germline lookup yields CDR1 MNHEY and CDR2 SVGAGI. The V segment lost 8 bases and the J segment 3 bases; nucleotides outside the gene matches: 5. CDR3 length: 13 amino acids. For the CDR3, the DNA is TGTGCCAGCGGTCGGGGGGGGGAAGAGACCCAGTACTTC. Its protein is CASGRGGEETQYF.

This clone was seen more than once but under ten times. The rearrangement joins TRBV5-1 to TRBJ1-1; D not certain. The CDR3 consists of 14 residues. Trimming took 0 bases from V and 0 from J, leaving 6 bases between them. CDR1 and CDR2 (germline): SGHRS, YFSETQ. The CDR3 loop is CASSLDSMNTEAFF. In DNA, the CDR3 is TGCGCCAGCAGCTTGGACAGTATGAACACTGAAGCTTTCTTT.

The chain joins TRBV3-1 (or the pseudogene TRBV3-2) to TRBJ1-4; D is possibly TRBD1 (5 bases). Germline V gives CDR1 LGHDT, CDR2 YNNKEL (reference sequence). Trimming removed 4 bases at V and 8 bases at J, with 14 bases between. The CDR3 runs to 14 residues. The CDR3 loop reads CASSRWLEGEKLFF. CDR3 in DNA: TGTGCCAGCAGCCGATGGTTGGAGGGGGAAAAACTGTTTTTT.

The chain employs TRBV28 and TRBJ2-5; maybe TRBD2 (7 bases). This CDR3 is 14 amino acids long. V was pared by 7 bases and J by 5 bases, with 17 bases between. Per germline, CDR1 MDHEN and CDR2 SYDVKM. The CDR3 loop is CASIGGVEWETQYF. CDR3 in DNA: TGTGCCAGCATAGGGGGGGTTGAATGGGAGACCCAGTACTTC.

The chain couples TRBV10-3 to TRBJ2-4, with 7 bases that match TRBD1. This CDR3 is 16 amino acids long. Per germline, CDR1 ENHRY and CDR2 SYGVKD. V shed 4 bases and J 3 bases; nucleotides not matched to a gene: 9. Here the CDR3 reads CAISAGTAEHKNIQYF. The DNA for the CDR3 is TGTGCCATCAGTGCCGGGACAGCAGAACACAAAAACATTCAGTACTTC.

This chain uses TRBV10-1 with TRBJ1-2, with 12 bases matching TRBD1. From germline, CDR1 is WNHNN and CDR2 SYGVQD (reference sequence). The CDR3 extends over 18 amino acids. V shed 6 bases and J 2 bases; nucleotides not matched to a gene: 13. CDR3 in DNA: TGCGCCAGCAGGGGATCTGGGACAGGGGGCATTGGGAACTATGGCTACACCTTC. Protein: CASRGSGTGGIGNYGYTF.

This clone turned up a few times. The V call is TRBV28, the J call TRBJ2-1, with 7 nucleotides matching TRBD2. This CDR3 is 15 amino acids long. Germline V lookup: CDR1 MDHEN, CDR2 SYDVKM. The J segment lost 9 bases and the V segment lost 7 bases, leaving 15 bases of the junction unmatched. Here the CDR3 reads CASTKPGRGFTEQFF. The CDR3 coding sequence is TGTGCCAGCACCAAACCCGGGCGGGGGTTTACTGAGCAGTTCTTC. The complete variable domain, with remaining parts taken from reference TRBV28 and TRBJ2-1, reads DVKVTQSSRYLVKRTGEKVFLECVQDMDHENMFWYRQDPGLGLRLIYFSYDVKMKEKGDIPEGYSVSREKKERFSLILESASTNQTSMYLCASTKPGRGFTEQFFGPGTRLTVL.

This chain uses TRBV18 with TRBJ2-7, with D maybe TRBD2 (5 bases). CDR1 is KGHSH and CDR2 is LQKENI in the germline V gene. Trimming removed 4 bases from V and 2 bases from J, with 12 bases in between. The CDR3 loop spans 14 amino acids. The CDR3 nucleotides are TGTGCCAGCTCACGGGGTAGCGAGGCCTACGAGCAGTACTTC. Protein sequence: CASSRGSEAYEQYF.

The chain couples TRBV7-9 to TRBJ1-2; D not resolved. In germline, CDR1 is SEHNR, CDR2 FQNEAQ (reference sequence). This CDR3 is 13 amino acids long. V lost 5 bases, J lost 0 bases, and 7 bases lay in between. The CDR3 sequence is CASSPNSNYGYTF. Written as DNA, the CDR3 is TGTGCCAGCAGCCCCAATTCTAACTATGGCTACACCTTC.